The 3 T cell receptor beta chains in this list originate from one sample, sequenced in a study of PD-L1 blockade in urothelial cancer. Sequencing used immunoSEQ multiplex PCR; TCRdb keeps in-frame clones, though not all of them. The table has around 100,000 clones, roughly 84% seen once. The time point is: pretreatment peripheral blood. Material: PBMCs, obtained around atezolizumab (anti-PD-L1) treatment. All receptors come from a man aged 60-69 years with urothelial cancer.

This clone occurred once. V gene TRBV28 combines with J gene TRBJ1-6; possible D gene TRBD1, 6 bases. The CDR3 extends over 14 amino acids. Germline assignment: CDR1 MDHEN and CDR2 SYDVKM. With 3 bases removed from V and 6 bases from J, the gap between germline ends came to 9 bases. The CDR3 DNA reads TGTGCCAGCAGTTTGGCAGGGGTTAATTCACCCCTCCACTTT. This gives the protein CASSLAGVNSPLHF.

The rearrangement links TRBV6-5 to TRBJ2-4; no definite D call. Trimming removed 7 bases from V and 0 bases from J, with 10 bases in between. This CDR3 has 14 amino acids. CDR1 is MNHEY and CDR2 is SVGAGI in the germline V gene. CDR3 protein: CASTSVLAKNIQYF. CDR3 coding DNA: TGTGCCAGCACCTCGGTGCTAGCCAAAAACATTCAGTACTTC.

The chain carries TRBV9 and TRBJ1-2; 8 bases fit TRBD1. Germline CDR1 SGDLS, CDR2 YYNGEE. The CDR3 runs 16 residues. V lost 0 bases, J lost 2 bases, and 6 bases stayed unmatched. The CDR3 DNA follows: TGTGCCAGCAGCGTAGGATCAGGACAGGGCAACTATGGCTACACCTTC. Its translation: CASSVGSGQGNYGYTF. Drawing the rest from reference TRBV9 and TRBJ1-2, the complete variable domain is DSGVTQTPKHLITATGQRVTLRCSPRSGDLSVYWYQQSLDQGLQFLIQYYNGEERAKGNILERFSAQQFPDLHSELNLSSLELGDSALYFCASSVGSGQGNYGYTFGSGTRLTVV.